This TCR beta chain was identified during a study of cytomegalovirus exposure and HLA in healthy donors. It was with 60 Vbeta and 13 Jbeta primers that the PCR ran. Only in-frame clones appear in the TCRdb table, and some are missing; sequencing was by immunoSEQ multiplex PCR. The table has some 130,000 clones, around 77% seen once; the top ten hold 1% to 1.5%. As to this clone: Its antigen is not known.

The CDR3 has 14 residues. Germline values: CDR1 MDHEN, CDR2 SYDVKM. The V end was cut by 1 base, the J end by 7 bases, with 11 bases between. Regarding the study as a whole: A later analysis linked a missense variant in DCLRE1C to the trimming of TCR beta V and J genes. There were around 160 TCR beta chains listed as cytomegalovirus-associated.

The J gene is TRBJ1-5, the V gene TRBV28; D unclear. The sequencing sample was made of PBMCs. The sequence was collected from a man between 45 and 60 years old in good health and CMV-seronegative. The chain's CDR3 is CASSLSAGWQPQHF. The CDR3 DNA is TGTGCCAGCAGTTTATCGGCGGGTTGGCAGCCCCAGCATTTT.